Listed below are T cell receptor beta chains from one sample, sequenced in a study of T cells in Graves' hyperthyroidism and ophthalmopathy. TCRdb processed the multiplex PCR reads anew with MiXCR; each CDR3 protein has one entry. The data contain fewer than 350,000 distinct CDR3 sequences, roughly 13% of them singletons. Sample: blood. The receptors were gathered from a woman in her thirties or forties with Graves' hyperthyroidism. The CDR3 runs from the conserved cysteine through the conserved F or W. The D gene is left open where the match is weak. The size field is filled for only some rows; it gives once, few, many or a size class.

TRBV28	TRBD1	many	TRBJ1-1	TGTGCCAGTACCGAAAGACAGGGCTACACTGAAGCTTTCTTT	CASTERQGYTEAFF
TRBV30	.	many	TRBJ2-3	TGTGCCTGGAAGCTGAACACAGATACGCAGTATTTT	CAWKLNTDTQYF
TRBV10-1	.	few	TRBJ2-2	TGCGCCAGCAGTGAGTCGGGGACCGGGGAGCTGTTTTTT	CASSESGTGELFF
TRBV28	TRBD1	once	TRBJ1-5	TGTGCCAGCAGACCTGGGACAGGGGACAATCAGCCCCAGCATTTT	CASRPGTGDNQPQHF
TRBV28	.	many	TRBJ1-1	TGTGCCAGCAGTTTTAATTTGGGGGGCACTGAAGCTTTCTTT	CASSFNLGGTEAFF
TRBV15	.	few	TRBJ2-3	TGTGCCACCAGCAGAGATCGGAGGGCAGATACGCAGTATTTT	CATSRDRRADTQYF
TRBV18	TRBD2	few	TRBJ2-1	TGTGCCAGCTCGCCACCGGGACTACCCAACTACAATGAGCAGTTCTTC	CASSPPGLPNYNEQFF
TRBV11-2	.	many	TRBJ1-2	TGTGCCAGCAGCGAGACAGGAGTATATGGCTACACCTTC	CASSETGVYGYTF
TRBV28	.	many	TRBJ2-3	TGTGCCAGCAGCGAAACCAACAGGGCTGGAGATACGCAGTATTTT	CASSETNRAGDTQYF
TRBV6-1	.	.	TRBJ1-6	TGTGCCAGCAGTGAAGTTGACGGCTCCTATAATTCACCCCTCCACTTT	CASSEVDGSYNSPLHF
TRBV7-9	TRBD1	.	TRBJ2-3	TGTGCCAGCAGCCGGGGACAGGGGGGATCGCGCTTCTTCGATACGCAGTATTTT	CASSRGQGGSRFFDTQYF
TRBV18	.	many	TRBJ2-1	TGTGCCAGCTCAGCATACACCGGGACCACGAATGAGCAGTTCTTC	CASSAYTGTTNEQFF
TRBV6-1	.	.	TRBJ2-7	TGTGCCAGCAGTGAAGCGCGACTTTACGAGCAGTACTTC	CASSEARLYEQYF
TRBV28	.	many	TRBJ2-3	TGTGCCAGCAGCACGACTAGAGGCGCAGATACGCAGTATTTT	CASSTTRGADTQYF
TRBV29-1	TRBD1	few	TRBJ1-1	TGCAGCGTCCAGGGGGAGCGGCACACTGAAGCTTTCTTT	CSVQGERHTEAFF
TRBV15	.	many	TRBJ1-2	TGTGCCACCAGCAGAGCAGGGTTGGGAGTTGATGGCTACACCTTC	CATSRAGLGVDGYTF
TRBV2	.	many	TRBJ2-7	TGTGCCAGCAGTTTGCAGGGGTCGTCCTACGAGCAGTACTTC	CASSLQGSSYEQYF
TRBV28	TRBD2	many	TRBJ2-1	TGTGCCAGCAGTTTAGTGGCGGCTAGCGGGAGTTGGTACAATGAGCAGTTCTTC	CASSLVAASGSWYNEQFF
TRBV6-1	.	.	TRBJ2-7	TGTGCCAGCAGTCCCCAAGGACCCAACTACGAGCAGTACTTC	CASSPQGPNYEQYF
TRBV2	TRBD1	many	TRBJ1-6	TGTGCCAGCAGTGGTGGGACAGGCCTTTCACCCCTCCACTTT	CASSGGTGLSPLHF
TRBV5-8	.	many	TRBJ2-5	TGTGCCAGCAGCTTCCCGAGAGCCCAAGAGACCCAGTACTTC	CASSFPRAQETQYF
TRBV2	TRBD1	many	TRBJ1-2	TGTGCCAGCCAGCGCTCCGGGACAGAAGGGGGCTACACCTTC	CASQRSGTEGGYTF
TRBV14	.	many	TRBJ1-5	TGTGCCAGCAGCCAAAAGAAAAATACTCCGGGACACACTAACAATCAGCCCCAGCATTTT	CASSQKKNTPGHTNNQPQHF
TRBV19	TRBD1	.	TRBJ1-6	TGTGCCAGTAGCCCCACACAGGGGTTTCGATCACCCCTCCACTTT	CASSPTQGFRSPLHF
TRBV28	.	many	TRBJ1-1	TGTGCCAGCAGTTTTTTCAGGGCGGGGGGGGCGGCTTTCTTT	CASSFFRAGGAAFF
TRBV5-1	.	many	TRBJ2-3	TGCGCCAGCAGCTTGTCGACGGGAGTGGTGACAGATACGCAGTATTTT	CASSLSTGVVTDTQYF
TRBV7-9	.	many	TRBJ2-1	TGTGCCAGCAGCCATGGGGGGGACAGCTCCTACAATGAGCAGTTCTTC	CASSHGGDSSYNEQFF
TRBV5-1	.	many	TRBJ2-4	TGCGCCAGCAGCTTGGGGGGGTACGAATCCGTCATTCAGTACTTC	CASSLGGYESVIQYF
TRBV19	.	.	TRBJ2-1	TGTGCCACCAGCATTAGGGGGGGCCAATCCTACAATGAGCAGTTCTTC	CATSIRGGQSYNEQFF
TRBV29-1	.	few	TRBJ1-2	TGCAGCGTTGAAGGGGGCGGCTACACCTTC	CSVEGGGYTF
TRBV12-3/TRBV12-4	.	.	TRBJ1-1	TGTGCCACCCTTTGGGTGGAGAACACTGAAGCTTTCTTT	CATLWVENTEAFF
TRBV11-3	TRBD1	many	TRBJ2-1	TGTGCCAGCAGGGACCGGGACAGGGTCAGTGAGCAGTTCTTC	CASRDRDRVSEQFF
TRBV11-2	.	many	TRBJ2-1	TGTGCCAGCACCCTTCAGGCGGCCGGGGGTGAGCAGTTCTTC	CASTLQAAGGEQFF
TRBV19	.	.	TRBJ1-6	TGTGCCAGTAGTGCCGACCCGGGACCCCTCCACTTT	CASSADPGPLHF
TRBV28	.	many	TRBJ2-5	TGTGCCAGCAGCCCTGTCCGGGAGCAAGAGACCCAGTACTTC	CASSPVREQETQYF
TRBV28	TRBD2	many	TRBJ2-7	TGTGCCAGCAGCCTGACTAGCGGGAGGTACTCCTACGAGCAGTACTTC	CASSLTSGRYSYEQYF
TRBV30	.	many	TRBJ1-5	TGTGCCTGGAGTGTAAGGGGGTTTGGTCAGCCCCAGCATTTT	CAWSVRGFGQPQHF
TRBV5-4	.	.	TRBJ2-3	TGTGCCACGGCCCGAGGGGGATCCTCTGGGGGTACGCAGTATTTT	CATARGGSSGGTQYF
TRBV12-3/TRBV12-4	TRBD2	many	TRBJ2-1	TGTGCCAGCAGCCGAGGGACTAGCGGATACAATGAGCAGTTCTTC	CASSRGTSGYNEQFF
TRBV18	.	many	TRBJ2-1	TGTGCCAGCTCATCAACCAGGGACAATGAGCAGTTCTTC	CASSSTRDNEQFF
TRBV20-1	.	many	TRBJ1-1	TGCAGTGCAACCCGGGAGGGAAGGAACACTGAAGCTTTCTTT	CSATREGRNTEAFF
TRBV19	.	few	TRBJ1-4	TGTGCCAGTAGTACTGGGACGGCTCCAACTAATGAAAAACTGTTTTTT	CASSTGTAPTNEKLFF
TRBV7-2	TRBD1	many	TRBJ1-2	TGTGCCAGCAGCACCGGGGACAGACTTTATGGCTACACCTTC	CASSTGDRLYGYTF
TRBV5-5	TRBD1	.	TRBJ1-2	TGTGCCAGCAGCCCGGGAATGCAAACAGGGGAAGGTGGCTACACCTTC	CASSPGMQTGEGGYTF
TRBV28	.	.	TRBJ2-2	TGTGCCGGTGAGGAGGCGACCGGGGAGCTGTTTTTT	CAGEEATGELFF
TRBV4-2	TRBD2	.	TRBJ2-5	TGTGCCAGCAGCCAAGAACAGCGGGCGCCCGGGAGGGAGACCCAGTACTTC	CASSQEQRAPGRETQYF
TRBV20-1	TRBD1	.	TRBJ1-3	TGCAGTGCCCTGGGACAGGGGAGCTCTGGAAACACCATATATTTT	CSALGQGSSGNTIYF
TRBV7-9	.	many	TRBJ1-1	TGTGCCAGCAGCTCTCCATTAGAGCAAGCAGCTTTCTTT	CASSSPLEQAAFF
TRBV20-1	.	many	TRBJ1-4	TGCAGTGCTAGATCACGGACGAGTGTGTGGTTGGGGGAAAAACTGTTTTTT	CSARSRTSVWLGEKLFF
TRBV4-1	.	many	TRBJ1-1	TGCGCCAGCAGCCCCCAGGGGCCCTGGAACACTGAAGCTTTCTTT	CASSPQGPWNTEAFF
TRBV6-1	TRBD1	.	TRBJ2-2	TGTGCCAGCAGTAAACCGGGACAGGGGACCGGGGAGCTGTTTTTT	CASSKPGQGTGELFF
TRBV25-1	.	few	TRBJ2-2	TGTGCCAGCAGTGAGGGCGAGGCAACCGGGGAGCTGTTTTTT	CASSEGEATGELFF
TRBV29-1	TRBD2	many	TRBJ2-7	TGCAGCGTTGAGCTTAGGGACGGGGGGAGGAGGGAGCAGTACTTC	CSVELRDGGRREQYF